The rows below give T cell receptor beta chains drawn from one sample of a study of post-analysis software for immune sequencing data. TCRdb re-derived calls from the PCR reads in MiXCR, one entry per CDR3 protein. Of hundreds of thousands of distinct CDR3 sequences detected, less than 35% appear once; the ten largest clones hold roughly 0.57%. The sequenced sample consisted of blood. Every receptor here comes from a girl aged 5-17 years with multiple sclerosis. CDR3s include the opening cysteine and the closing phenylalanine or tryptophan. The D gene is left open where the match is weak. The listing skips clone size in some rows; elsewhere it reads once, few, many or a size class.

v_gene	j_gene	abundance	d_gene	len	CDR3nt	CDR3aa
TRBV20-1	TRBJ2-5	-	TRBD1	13	TGCAGTGCGCGACAGGGCTTCGACGAGACCCAGTACTTC	CSARQGFDETQYF
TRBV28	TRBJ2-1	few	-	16	TGTGCCAGCAGTTTAGTGTCGGAGGTATTGAACAATGAGCAGTTCTTC	CASSLVSEVLNNEQFF
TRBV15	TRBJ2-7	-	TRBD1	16	TGTGCCACCAGCAGAGTACAGGGGGCCCTACCCTACGAGCAGTACTTC	CATSRVQGALPYEQYF
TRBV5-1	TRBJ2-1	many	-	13	TGCGCCAGCAGCTTGGTTCTAGGCAATGAGCAGTTCTTC	CASSLVLGNEQFF
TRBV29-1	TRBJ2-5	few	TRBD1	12	TGCAGCGTTGGCAGGGGGCGGGAGACCCAGTACTTC	CSVGRGRETQYF
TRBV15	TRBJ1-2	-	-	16	TGTGCCACCAGCAGAGGAGGTTCGGGACAAGACTATGGCTACACCTTC	CATSRGGSGQDYGYTF
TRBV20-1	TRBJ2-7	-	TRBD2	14	TGCAGTGCCCAACTAGCGGGGTCTTCTTACGAGCAGTACTTC	CSAQLAGSSYEQYF
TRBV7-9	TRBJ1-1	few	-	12	TGTGCCAGCAGCTTAGGTGGTGCAATACCTTTCTTT	CASSLGGAIPFF
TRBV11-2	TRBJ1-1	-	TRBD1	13	TGTGCCAGCAGCCCACCTGACAGGGTTGAAGCTTTCTTT	CASSPPDRVEAFF
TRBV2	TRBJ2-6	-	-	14	TGTGCCAGCAGGAAGGGCTCTGGGGCCAACGTCCTGACTTTC	CASRKGSGANVLTF
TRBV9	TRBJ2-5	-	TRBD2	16	TGTGCCAGCAGCGGAACTAGCGGGGGGACACAAGAGACCCAGTACTTC	CASSGTSGGTQETQYF
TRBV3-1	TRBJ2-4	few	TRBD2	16	TGTGCCAGCAGCCAAGATCTAGCGGGGGCCAAAAACATTCAGTACTTC	CASSQDLAGAKNIQYF
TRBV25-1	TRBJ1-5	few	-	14	TGTGCCAGCAGCGGGACCGAGGCCAATCAGCCCCAGCATTTT	CASSGTEANQPQHF
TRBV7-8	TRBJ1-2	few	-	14	TGTGCCAGCAGCTTATTCACAGATAACTATGGCTACACCTTC	CASSLFTDNYGYTF
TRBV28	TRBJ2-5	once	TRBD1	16	TGTGCCAGCAGGCTCACCGGGACAGGGGGCATAGAGACCCAGTACTTC	CASRLTGTGGIETQYF
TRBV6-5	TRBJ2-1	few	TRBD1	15	TGTGCCAGCAGCTACAAGGGGGCAATCTACAGTGAGCAGTTCTTC	CASSYKGAIYSEQFF
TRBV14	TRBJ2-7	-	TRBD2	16	TGTGCCAGCAGCAAGACTAGCGGGTACCTCTCCTACGAGCAGTACTTC	CASSKTSGYLSYEQYF
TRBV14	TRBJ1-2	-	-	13	TGTGCCAGCAGCCAAGCCCGCATCGGAGGCTACACCTTC	CASSQARIGGYTF
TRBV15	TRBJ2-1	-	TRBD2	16	TGTGCCACCAGCAGCGGGGGGTGGGGTTCCTACAATGAGCAGTTCTTC	CATSSGGWGSYNEQFF
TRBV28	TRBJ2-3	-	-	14	TGTGCCAGCACCCCAGGGGGGGGAGCAGATACGCAGTATTTT	CASTPGGGADTQYF
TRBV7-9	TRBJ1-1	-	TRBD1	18	TGTGCCAGCATCTCTGTTCGTCCTGAGACAGGGGAGAACACTGAAGCTTTCTTT	CASISVRPETGENTEAFF
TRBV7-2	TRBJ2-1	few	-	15	TGTGCCAGCAGCCCGGACCAGGACTCCTCGCCGCGGCAGTTCTTC	CASSPDQDSSPRQFF
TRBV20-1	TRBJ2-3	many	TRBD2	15	TGCAGTGCTAGATTGCCTAGCGGACGCACAGATACGCAGTATTTT	CSARLPSGRTDTQYF
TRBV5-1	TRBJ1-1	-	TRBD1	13	TGCGCCAGCACCCAGGGGGAGAACACTGAAGCTTTCTTT	CASTQGENTEAFF
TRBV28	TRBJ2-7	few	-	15	TGTGCCAGCAGTCCCCCTGGTGGGGGCGAGTACGAGCAGTACTTC	CASSPPGGGEYEQYF
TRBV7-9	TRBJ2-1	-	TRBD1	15	TGTGCCAGCAGCCCGAAGCGACAGGGGGTATATGAGCAGTTCTTC	CASSPKRQGVYEQFF
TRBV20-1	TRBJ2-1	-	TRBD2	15	TGCAGTGCTGGGGGACTAGCGGGAGACTACAATGAGCAGTTCTTC	CSAGGLAGDYNEQFF
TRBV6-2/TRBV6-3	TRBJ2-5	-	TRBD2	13	TGTGCCAGCAGTGGGACTAACCAAGAGACCCAGTACTTC	CASSGTNQETQYF